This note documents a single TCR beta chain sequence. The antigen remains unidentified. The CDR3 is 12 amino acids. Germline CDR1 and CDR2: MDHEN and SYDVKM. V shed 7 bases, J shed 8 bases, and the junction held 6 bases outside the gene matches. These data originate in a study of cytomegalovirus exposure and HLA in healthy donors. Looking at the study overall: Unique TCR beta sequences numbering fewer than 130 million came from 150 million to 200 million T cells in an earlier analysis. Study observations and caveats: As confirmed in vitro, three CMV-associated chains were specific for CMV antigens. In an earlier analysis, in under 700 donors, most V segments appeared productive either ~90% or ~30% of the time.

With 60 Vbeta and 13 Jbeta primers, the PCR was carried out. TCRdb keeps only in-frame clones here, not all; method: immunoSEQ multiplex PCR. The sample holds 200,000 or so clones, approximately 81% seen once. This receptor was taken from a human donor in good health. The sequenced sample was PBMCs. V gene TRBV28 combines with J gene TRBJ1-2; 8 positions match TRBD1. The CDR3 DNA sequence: TGTGCCAGCACGGACAGGGAGGGGGGCTACACCTTC. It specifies CASTDREGGYTF.